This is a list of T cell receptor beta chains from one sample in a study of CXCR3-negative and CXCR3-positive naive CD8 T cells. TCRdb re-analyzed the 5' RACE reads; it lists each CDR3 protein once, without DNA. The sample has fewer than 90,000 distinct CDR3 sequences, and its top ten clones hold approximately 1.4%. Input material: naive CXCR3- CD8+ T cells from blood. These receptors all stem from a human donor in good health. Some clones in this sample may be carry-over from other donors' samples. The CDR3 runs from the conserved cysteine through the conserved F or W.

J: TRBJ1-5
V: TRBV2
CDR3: CASSYPGQPNKRSNQPQHF

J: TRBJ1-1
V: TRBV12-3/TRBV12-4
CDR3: CASSPTGGRTEAFF

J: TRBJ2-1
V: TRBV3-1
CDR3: CASSHLPGPLGNEQFF

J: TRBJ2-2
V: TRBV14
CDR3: CASSHNWNTGELFF

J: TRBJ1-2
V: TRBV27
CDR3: CSSSLTGSYGYTF

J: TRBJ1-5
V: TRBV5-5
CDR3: CATEKTGTGGSQPQHF

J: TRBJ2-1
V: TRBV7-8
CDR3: CASGVTSGEIYNEQFF

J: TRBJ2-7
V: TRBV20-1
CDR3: CSAPGTGDLYEQYF

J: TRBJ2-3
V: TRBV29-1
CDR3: CSVEALGGVVDTQYF

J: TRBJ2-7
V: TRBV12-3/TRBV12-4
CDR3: CASSQYRGVDEQYF

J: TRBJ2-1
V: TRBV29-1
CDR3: CSVLDRVNSYNEQFF

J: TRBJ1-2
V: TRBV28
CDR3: CASSPQGHYGYTF

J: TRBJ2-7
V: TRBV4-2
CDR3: CASSHTGTGVDEQYF

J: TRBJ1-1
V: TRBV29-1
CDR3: CSAGDPNTEAFF

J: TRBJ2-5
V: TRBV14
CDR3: CASSQATGAEGTQYF

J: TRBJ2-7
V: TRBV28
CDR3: CASSRPTDYEQYF